This TCR beta chain was identified during a study of T-cell memory formation after mild COVID-19. The study's findings and limits: Chiefly within CM and EM were the contracting CD4+ clones; CD8+ ones were within EMRA.

Constant-segment primers and 5'RACE yielded cDNA libraries for TCR alpha and TCR beta, each carrying sample barcodes and UMIs. One entry per CDR3 protein results from TCRdb running MiXCR on the 5' RACE reads. The data contain more than 200,000 distinct CDR3 sequences, roughly 17% of them seen just once; the ten biggest clones take up approximately 3.5%. V dropped 0 bases and J dropped 3; count of bases not matched to a gene: 6. Germline CDR1 is SGHRS and CDR2 is YFSETQ. There are 17 residues in the CDR3. This clonotype was counted only a few times. The target antigen is unknown. The source of this sequence is a young man who had mild COVID-19 (a few samples of this study predate the infection). Cell type and time point are not known. The V call is TRBV5-1, the J call TRBJ2-6; 7 positions agree with TRBD1. The sample consisted of PBMCs or a T cell subset sorted from them (not recorded which). For the CDR3, the DNA is TGCGCCAGCAGCTTGGGGACAGGTCTTAGTGGGGCCAACGTCCTGACTTTC. This codes for CASSLGTGLSGANVLTF.